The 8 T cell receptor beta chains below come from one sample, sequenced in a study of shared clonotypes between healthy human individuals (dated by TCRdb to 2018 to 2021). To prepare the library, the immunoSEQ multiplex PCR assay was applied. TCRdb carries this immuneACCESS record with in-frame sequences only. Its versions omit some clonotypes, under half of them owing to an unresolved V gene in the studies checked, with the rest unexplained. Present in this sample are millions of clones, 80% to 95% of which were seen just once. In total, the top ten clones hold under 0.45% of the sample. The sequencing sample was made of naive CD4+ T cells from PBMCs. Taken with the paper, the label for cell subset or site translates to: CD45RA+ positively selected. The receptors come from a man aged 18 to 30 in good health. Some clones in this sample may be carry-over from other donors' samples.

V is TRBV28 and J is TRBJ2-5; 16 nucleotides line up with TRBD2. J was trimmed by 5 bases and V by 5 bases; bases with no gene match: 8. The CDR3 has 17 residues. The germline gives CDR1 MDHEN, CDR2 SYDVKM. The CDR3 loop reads CASSLGTSGRVVETQYF. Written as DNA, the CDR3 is TGTGCCAGCAGTCTAGGGACTAGCGGGAGGGTAGTTGAGACCCAGTACTTC.

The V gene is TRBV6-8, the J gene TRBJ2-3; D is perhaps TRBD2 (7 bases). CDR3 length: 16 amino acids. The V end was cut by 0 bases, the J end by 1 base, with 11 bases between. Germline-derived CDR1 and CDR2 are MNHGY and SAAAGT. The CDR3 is CASSYSRGRGTDTQYF. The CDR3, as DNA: TGTGCCAGCAGTTACTCGCGGGGGCGAGGCACAGATACGCAGTATTTT.

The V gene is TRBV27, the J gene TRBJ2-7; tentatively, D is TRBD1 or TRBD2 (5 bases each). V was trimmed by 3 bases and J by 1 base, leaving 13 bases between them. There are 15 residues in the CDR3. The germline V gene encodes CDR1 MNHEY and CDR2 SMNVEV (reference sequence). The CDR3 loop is CASSFGTQLSYEQYF. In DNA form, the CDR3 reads TGTGCCAGCAGTTTCGGGACCCAACTTTCCTACGAGCAGTACTTC.

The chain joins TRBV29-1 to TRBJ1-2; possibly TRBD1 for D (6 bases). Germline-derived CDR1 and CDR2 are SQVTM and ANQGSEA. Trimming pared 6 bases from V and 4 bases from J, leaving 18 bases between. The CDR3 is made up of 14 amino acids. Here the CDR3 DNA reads TGCAGCGTGGCCCTGAAGGGGGTGGGCTATGGCTACACCTTC. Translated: CSVALKGVGYGYTF.

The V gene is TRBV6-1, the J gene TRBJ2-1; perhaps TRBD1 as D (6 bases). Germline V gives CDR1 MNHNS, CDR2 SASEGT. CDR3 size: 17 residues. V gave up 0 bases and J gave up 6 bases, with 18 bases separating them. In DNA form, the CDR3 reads TGTGCCAGCAGTGAAGCGCTTCAGGGGCGCGATTCCAATGAGCAGTTCTTC. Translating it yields CASSEALQGRDSNEQFF.

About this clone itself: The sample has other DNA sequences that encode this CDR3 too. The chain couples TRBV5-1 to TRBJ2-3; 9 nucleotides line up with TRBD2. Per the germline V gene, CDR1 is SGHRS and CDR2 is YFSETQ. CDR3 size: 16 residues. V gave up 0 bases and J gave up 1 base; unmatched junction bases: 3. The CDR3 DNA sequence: TGCGCCAGCAGCTTGGAATTAGCGGGAGGCACAGATACGCAGTATTTT. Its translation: CASSLELAGGTDTQYF.

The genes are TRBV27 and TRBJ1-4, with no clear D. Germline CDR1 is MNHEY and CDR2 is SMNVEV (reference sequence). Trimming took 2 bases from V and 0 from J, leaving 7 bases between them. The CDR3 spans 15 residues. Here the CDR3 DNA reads TGTGCCAGCAGTTTAAGCCGGACAACTAATGAAAAACTGTTTTTT. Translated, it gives CASSLSRTTNEKLFF. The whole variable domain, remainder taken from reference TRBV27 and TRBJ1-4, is EAQVTQNPRYLITVTGKKLTVTCSQNMNHEYMSWYRQDPGLGLRQIYYSMNVEVTDKGDVPEGYKVSRKEKRNFPLILESPSPNQTSLYFCASSLSRTTNEKLFFGSGTQLSVL.

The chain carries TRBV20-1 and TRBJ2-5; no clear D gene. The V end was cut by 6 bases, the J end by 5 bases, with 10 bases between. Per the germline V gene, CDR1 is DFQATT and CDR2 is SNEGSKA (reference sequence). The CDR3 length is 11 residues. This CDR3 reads CSALIGETQYF. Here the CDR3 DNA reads TGCAGTGCCTTGATAGGGGAGACCCAGTACTTC.